This T cell receptor (beta chain) was sequenced in a study of T-cell memory formation after mild COVID-19 (dated by TCRdb to about 2021). Describing the broader study: Most TCR sequence clusters were specific to one of the two donors. Longitudinal TCRalpha and TCRbeta repertoire sequencing tracked T-cell clones expanding and contracting after mild COVID-19 in two donors. The cohort was made up of two young adult volunteers, one female and one male, who were previously healthy.

This clonotype turned up a few times. Its antigen is currently not known. No much larger clonotype is one base removed from it; base qualities were not supplied. The CDR3 goes from the cysteine to the phenylalanine over 15 residues. Just the 45-base CDR3 DNA is kept, in frame starting at base 1. CDR1 and CDR2 are drawn from the germline V gene: SGHRS, YFSETQ. V trim: 6 bases; J trim: 5 bases; unmatched bases: 7. Sequencer: Illumina NovaSeq 6000. cDNA libraries for TCRalpha and TCRbeta were prepared by 5'RACE using constant-segment primers, with sample barcodes and unique molecular identifiers added. RNA was extracted from every sample with Trizol reagent. Amplification of the libraries took two PCR steps, and the second step added a second sample barcode plus Illumina TruSeq adapters. Libraries were sequenced on an Illumina NovaSeq with 2 x 150 bp paired-end reads. For the original study's pipeline: With migec v1.2.7, reads were demultiplexed and then collapsed into UMI-guided consensus sequences. Using mixcr v2.1.11, the UMI consensuses were aligned to TRA and TRB V and J templates and assembled into clonotypes. Clonotypes were classified as expanded or contracted when called significant by both edgeR and NoisET, with noise models trained on biological replicates. For edgeR calls, the thresholds were a false discovery rate-adjusted p below 0.01 and a log2 fold-change of 1. PCA with hierarchical clustering of max-normalized trajectories of the 1000 most abundant clonotypes was used as exploratory dynamics analysis. Separately sequenced CD4+ and CD8+ repertoires were used to assign a CD4 or CD8 phenotype to each responding clone. Using fastp at Q25 and MiXCR, TCRdb reprocessed the public reads and kept productive beta chains. Entries that share a CDR3 protein sequence are merged under the most common genes and DNA. The V and J calls here are based on TCRdb, not the publication. Counted in this sample were approximately 500,000 distinct CDR3 sequences; roughly 25% of them appeared once. The ten largest make up around an eighth of the sample.

The paper's findings and limits, for the study overall: Clones that contracted from day 15 to 85 showed balanced CD4/CD8 phenotypes, whereas a second wave of clones that expanded from day 15 to 37 leaned towards CD4+. The detection of some responding clones in pre-infection memory suggests that pre-existing cross-reactive memory T cells joined the SARS-CoV-2 response. Only two mild cases were covered by the study, and larger cohorts that include severe cases with pre-infection samples were considered necessary. The second-wave clones that peaked on day 37 were not confirmed to be SARS-CoV-2 specific. Contracting CD4+ clones appeared mostly in the CM and EM memory subsets, whereas CD8+ clones were enriched in EMRA.

Ficoll-Paque density gradient centrifugation was the method used to isolate PBMCs. The sample taken for sequencing was PBMCs or a T cell subset sorted from them (not recorded which). The V and J genes are TRBV5-1 and TRBJ2-1; TRBD1 matches 11 bases in the middle. The TCR comes from an adult woman who had mild COVID-19 (a few samples of this study predate the infection). The sample titles of this study are shuffled in the database, so cell type and time point are left out; the donor was told from shared clones. The DNA reads TGCGCCAGCAAACCCGGGACAGGGGGTAACAATGAGCAGTTCTTC. The resulting protein is CASKPGTGGNNEQFF.